This T cell receptor beta chain stems from a study of CD8+CD57+ T cells in acquired aplastic anemia. Study-wide findings and caveats: Patients shared some 30 CD8+ CDR3 sequences with controls.

V gave up 2 bases and J gave up 8 bases, with 10 bases separating them. The CDR3 has 12 amino acids. The germline CDR1 and CDR2 sequences are SGHDT and YYEEEE. The sample holds many counts of this clonotype. Its antigen is not known. Investigators profiled TCR beta VDJ and CDR3 from genomic DNA template. TCRdb passed the reads through MiXCR, listing each CDR3 protein once. The sample carries approximately 160,000 distinct CDR3 sequences, approximately 43% recorded once. The TCR originated in a human donor in good health. V and J are TRBV5-6 and TRBJ1-2; perhaps TRBD1 as D (5 bases). Sequencing was done on a sample of sorted CD4+, CD8+, or CD8+CD57+ T cells (not recorded which) from PBMCs. The CDR3 DNA reads as TGTGCCAGCAGCTTAGTGACAGAGGGCTACACCTTC. Translation: CASSLVTEGYTF.